Listed below are T cell receptor beta chains from one sample, sequenced in a study of T cell responses to AZD1222 COVID-19 vaccine. Clones were read by immunoSEQ multiplex PCR, and TCRdb kept only the in-frame ones, dropping some. The table has about 130,000 clones, 70% to 90% seen once. This sample comprised peripheral blood, obtained on day 0 of AZD1222 vaccination. These receptors all stem from an adult in good health. Each CDR3 is given with its conserved first and last residue. Fields, in order: J gene, V gene, CDR3 protein.

TRBJ2-7 TRBV5-6 CASSWGTASSYEQYF
TRBJ1-2 TRBV29-1 CSVELTGDGYTF
TRBJ2-7 TRBV3-1/TRBV3-2 CASSPGRAGYEQYF
TRBJ2-1 TRBV3-1/TRBV3-2 CASSQDLRQGADYRPYNEQFF
TRBJ2-3 TRBV9 CASSALADTQYF
TRBJ2-2 TRBV2 CASRPGPPAGELFF
TRBJ2-3 TRBV7-9 CASSLRDTVADPSVDTQYF
TRBJ1-5 TRBV5-6 CASSLLNQPQHF
TRBJ1-6 TRBV18 CASSRKGSRDSPLHF
TRBJ2-1 TRBV18 CASSPIQSDEQFF